The entry that follows covers one T cell receptor (beta chain) sequence. Its antigen is not identified. The read ends 3 residues before the CDR3 terminus; that terminus is restored from the germline J gene. Genomic DNA, averaging around 1,200 ng per sample, yielded TCR beta CDR3 via immunoSEQ. Clones were sequenced by immunoSEQ multiplex PCR, and TCRdb holds only the in-frame ones, with some missing. This repertoire includes under 45,000 clones. The record originates from a study of T cells in women clearing cervical HPV infection. Findings of the study overall: TRBV6-7 abundance was lower in cases than controls (around 0.11% versus 0.16%). Effector/memory and HPV-specific T cells were not isolated, and association timing is unknown.

Per germline, CDR1 WNHNN and CDR2 SYGVQD (reference sequence). The CDR3 is made up of 16 amino acids. The V segment lost 5 bases and the J segment 2 bases; nucleotides outside the gene matches: 8. This receptor was taken from a woman aged 18 to 69 with a cervical HPV16 infection that either progressed to CIN3+ or cleared (not recorded which). Specimen: blood buffy coat. The chain employs TRBV10-1 and TRBJ1-5, with 8 positions matching TRBD1. CDR3 in amino acids: CASSSGQGRGNQPQHF. CDR3 DNA, as far as it was read: TGCGCCAGCAGTTCAGGACAGGGCAGGGGCAATCAGCCC.